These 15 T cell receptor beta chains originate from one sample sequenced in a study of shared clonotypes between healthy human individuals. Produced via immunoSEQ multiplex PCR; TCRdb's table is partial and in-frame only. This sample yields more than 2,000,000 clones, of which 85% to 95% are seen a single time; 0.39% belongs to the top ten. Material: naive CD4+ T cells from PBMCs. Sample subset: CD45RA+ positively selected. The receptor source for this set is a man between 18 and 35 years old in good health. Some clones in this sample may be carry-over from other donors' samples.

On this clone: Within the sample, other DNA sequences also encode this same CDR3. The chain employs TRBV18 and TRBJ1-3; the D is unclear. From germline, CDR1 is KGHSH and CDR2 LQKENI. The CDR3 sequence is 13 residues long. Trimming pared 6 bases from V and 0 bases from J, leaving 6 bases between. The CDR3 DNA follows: TGTGCCAGCTCCCCTCTCTCTGGAAACACCATATATTTT. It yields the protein CASSPLSGNTIYF.

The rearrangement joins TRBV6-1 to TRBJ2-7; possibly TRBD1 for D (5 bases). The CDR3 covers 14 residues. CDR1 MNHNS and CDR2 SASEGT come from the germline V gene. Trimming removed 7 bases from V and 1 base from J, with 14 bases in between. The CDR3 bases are TGTGCCAGCACCCCGCCCCAGGGATCCTACGAGCAGTACTTC. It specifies CASTPPQGSYEQYF.

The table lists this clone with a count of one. CDR3 DNA sequence: TGCGCCAGCAGCTTGGGCTCAGGGGGCTATGGCTACACCTTC. Translated: CASSLGSGGYGYTF. This rearrangement joins TRBV5-1 to TRBJ1-2, with 7 bases aligning to TRBD1. Per the germline V gene, CDR1 is SGHRS and CDR2 is YFSETQ. V shed 0 bases, J shed 4 bases, and the junction held 3 bases outside the gene matches. CDR3 size: 14 residues.

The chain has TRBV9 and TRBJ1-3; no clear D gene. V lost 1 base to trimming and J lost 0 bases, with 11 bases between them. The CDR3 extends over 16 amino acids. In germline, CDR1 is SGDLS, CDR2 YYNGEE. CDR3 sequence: CASSVQGEGSGNTIYF. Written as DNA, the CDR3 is TGTGCCAGCAGCGTACAAGGAGAGGGCTCTGGAAACACCATATATTTT.

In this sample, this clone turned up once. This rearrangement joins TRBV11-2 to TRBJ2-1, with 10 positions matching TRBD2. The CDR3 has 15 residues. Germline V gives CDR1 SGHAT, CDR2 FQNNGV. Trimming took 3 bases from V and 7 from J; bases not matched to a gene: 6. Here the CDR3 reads CASSFFTSGANEQFF. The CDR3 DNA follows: TGTGCCAGCAGCTTTTTCACTAGCGGGGCAAATGAGCAGTTCTTC.

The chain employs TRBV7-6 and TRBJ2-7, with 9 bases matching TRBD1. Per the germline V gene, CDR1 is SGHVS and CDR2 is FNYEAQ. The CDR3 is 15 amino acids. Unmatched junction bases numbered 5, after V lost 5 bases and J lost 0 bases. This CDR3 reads CASSRETGGSYEQYF. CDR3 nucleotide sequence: TGTGCCAGCAGCCGTGAGACAGGGGGCTCCTACGAGCAGTACTTC.

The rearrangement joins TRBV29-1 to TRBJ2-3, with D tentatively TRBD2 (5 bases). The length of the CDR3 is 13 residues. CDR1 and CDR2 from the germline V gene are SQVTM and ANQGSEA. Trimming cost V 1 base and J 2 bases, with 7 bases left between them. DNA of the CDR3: TGCAGCGTTGAAGTCGGGGTCACAGATACGCAGTATTTT. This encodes CSVEVGVTDTQYF.

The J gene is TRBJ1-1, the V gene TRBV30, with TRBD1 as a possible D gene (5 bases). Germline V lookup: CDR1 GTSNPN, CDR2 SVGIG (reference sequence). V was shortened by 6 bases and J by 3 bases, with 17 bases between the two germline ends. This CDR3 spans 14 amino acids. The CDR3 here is CACLRGGKDTEAFF. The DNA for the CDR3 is TGTGCCTGCCTCCGGGGGGGGAAGGACACTGAAGCTTTCTTT.

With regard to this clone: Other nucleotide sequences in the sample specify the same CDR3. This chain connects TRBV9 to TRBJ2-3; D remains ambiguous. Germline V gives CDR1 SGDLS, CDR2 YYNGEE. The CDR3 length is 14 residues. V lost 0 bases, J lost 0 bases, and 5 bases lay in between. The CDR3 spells CASSVGSSTDTQYF. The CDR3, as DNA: TGTGCCAGCAGCGTAGGCTCTAGCACAGATACGCAGTATTTT.

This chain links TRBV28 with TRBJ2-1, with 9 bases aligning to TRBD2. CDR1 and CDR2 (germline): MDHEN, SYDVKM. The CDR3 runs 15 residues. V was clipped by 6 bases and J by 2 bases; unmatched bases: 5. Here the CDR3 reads CASSLAGTPYNEQFF. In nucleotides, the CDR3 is TGTGCCAGCAGCCTAGCGGGAACACCCTACAATGAGCAGTTCTTC.

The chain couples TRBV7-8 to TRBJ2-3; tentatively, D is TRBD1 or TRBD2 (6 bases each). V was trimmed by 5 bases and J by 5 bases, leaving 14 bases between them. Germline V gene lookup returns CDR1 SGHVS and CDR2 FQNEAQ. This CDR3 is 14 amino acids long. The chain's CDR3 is CASSPGASRDTQYF. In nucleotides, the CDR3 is TGTGCCAGCAGCCCGGGGGCGTCTAGAGATACGCAGTATTTT.

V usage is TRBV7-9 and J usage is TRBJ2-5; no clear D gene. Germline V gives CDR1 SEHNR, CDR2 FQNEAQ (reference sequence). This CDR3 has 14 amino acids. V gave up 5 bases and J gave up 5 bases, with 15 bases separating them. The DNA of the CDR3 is TGTGCCAGCAGCCCAGGCCAGGCCTGGGAGACCCAGTACTTC. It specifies CASSPGQAWETQYF.

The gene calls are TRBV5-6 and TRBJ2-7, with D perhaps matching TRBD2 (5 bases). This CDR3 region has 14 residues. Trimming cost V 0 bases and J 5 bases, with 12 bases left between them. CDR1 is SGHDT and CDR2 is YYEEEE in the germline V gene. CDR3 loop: CASSLGYGNHEQYF. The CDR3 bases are TGTGCCAGCAGCTTGGGTTACGGGAACCACGAGCAGTACTTC.

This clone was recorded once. The CDR3 region is CASSPRADTGELFF. CDR3 DNA sequence: TGTGCCAGCTCGCCACGGGCGGACACCGGGGAGCTGTTTTTT. The V call is TRBV25-1, the J call TRBJ2-2; no definite D call. V shed 8 bases and J shed 3 bases, with 13 bases lying between them. Germline V lookup: CDR1 MGHDK, CDR2 SYGVNS. The CDR3 sequence is 14 residues long. Looking up the rest from reference TRBV25-1 and TRBJ2-2 gives the full variable domain: EADIYQTPRYLVIGTGKKITLECSQTMGHDKMYWYQQDPGMELHLIHYSYGVNSTEKGDLSSESTVSRIRTEHFPLTLESARPSHTSQYLCASSPRADTGELFFGEGSRLTVL.

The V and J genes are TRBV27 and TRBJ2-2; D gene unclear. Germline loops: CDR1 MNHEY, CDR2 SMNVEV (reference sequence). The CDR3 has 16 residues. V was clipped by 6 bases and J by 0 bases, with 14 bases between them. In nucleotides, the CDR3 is TGTGCCAGCAGCCTACTCAGGACCGCGAACACCGGGGAGCTGTTTTTT. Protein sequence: CASSLLRTANTGELFF.